These 32 T cell receptor beta chains came from one sample sequenced in a study of blood T cell repertoires in COVID-19. Produced via immunoSEQ multiplex PCR; TCRdb's table is partial and in-frame only. The table shows about 210,000 clones, with about 86% occurring only once. The sample comprised peripheral blood. These receptors came from a young man with active or convalescent COVID-19.

The rearrangement joins TRBV5-6 to TRBJ2-7; D is unresolved. The CDR3 runs to 11 residues. Trimming left V 4 bases short and J 4 bases short, with 6 bases between. Germline CDR1 and CDR2: SGHDT and YYEEEE. CDR3 in DNA: TGTGCCAGCAGCCAGAAATACGAGCAGTACTTC. Translation gives CASSQKYEQYF. The full variable domain, rest sourced from reference TRBV5-6 and TRBJ2-7, is DAGVTQSPTHLIKTRGQQVTLRCSPKSGHDTVSWYQQALGQGPQFIFQYYEEEERQRGNFPDRFSGHQFPNYSSELNVNALLLGDSALYLCASSQKYEQYFGPGTRLTVT.

The V gene is TRBV20-1, the J gene TRBJ2-5; maybe TRBD1 (5 bases). The CDR3 contains 16 residues. V lost 3 bases, J lost 5 bases, and 22 bases lay in between. CDR1 and CDR2 from the germline V gene are DFQATT and SNEGSKA (reference sequence). CDR3 in DNA: TGCAGTGCTAGTCCTACCGGGCCAGGGTCGCCGGAGACCCAGTACTTC. Protein product: CSASPTGPGSPETQYF.

In the case of this clone: One end of the junction is discordant with germline, which a read error may explain. This chain joins TRBV7-7 and TRBJ2-1, with 8 bases aligning to TRBD1. The germline V gene encodes CDR1 SSHAT and CDR2 FNYEAQ (reference sequence). The CDR3 is made up of 14 amino acids. DNA for the CDR3: TGTGCTAGCAGCCGTGGACAGGGTAGCAATGAGCAGTTCTTC. Protein: CASSRGQGSNEQFF.

The chain combines TRBV9 with TRBJ2-1; no clear D gene. V was clipped by 3 bases and J by 7 bases, with 14 bases between them. The CDR3 has 14 residues. Germline V gives CDR1 SGDLS, CDR2 YYNGEE. CDR3 amino acids: CASSARWADNEQFF. As DNA, the CDR3 is TGTGCCAGCAGCGCCAGATGGGCCGATAATGAGCAGTTCTTC.

The chain employs TRBV9 and TRBJ1-1; D is possibly TRBD1 (5 bases). Trimming took 7 bases from V and 8 from J, leaving 21 bases between them. The CDR3 sequence is 14 residues long. Looked up from germline, CDR1 is SGDLS and CDR2 is YYNGEE. CDR3 region: CASVGGLTQGEAFF. The CDR3 DNA reads as TGTGCCAGCGTCGGGGGATTGACCCAGGGAGAAGCTTTCTTT.

J is TRBJ1-2 and V is TRBV5-1, with a weak D call TRBD1 (5 bases). Germline values: CDR1 SGHRS, CDR2 YFSETQ. The CDR3 runs 15 residues. V was shortened by 7 bases and J by 0 bases, with 16 bases between the two germline ends. CDR3 bases: TGCGCCAGCCGTCCGGGGGGGATCACTAACTATGGCTACACCTTC. It specifies CASRPGGITNYGYTF.

The V call is TRBV19, the J call TRBJ2-7; the D gene is possibly TRBD1 (5 bases). Per the germline V gene, CDR1 is LNHDA and CDR2 is SQIVND (reference sequence). This CDR3 comprises 14 residues. Trimming left V 3 bases short and J 1 base short, with 10 bases between. The CDR3 DNA follows: TGTGCCAGTAGTATGTCCCAGGGATCCTACGAGCAGTACTTC. Amino acids: CASSMSQGSYEQYF.

The gene calls are TRBV4-1 and TRBJ2-7, with 7 nucleotides matching TRBD2. Trimming took 0 bases from V and 3 from J; bases not matched to a gene: 14. Germline V gene data show CDR1 as MGHRA and CDR2 as YSYEKL. This CDR3 is 18 amino acids long. The CDR3: CASSQDPHPGGGYYEQYF. CDR3 coding DNA: TGCGCCAGCAGCCAAGATCCCCACCCTGGGGGGGGTTACTACGAGCAGTACTTC.

The chain employs TRBV15 and TRBJ1-1; D is perhaps TRBD1 (5 bases). Germline V gives CDR1 LNHNV, CDR2 YYDKDF (reference sequence). V was cut by 4 bases and J by 6 bases, with 18 bases left in between. The CDR3 is 15 residues long. In DNA form, the CDR3 reads TGTGCCACCAGCAACCTGGACCGGGGGAGCCCTGAAGCTTTCTTT. Its protein product is CATSNLDRGSPEAFF. The full variable domain, its missing parts supplied by reference TRBV15 and TRBJ1-1, is DAMVIQNPRYQVTQFGKPVTLSCSQTLNHNVMYWYQQKSSQAPKLLFHYYDKDFNNEADTPDNFQSRRPNTSFCFLDIRSPGLGDTAMYLCATSNLDRGSPEAFFGQGTRLTVV.

J is TRBJ2-7 and V is TRBV5-8; 7 nucleotides line up with TRBD1. J lost 0 bases, V lost 0 bases, and 0 bases had no gene match. Germline CDR1 and CDR2: SGHTS and YDEGEE. The CDR3 consists of 14 residues. The CDR3: CASSLAGGSYEQYF. CDR3 nucleotides: TGTGCCAGCAGCTTGGCAGGGGGCTCCTACGAGCAGTACTTC.

CDR3: CASSLVRGETQYF. The CDR3 DNA reads as TGTGCCAGCAGTTTAGTCAGGGGAGAGACCCAGTACTTC. V usage is TRBV12-3 or TRBV12-4 and J usage is TRBJ2-5; weak D call: TRBD1 (6 bases). V gave up 1 base and J gave up 4 bases, with 7 bases separating them. This CDR3 has 13 residues.

The rearrangement uses TRBV7-9 and TRBJ1-1; no definite D call. Per germline, CDR1 SEHNR and CDR2 FQNEAQ (reference sequence). V dropped 2 bases and J dropped 3 bases, with 10 bases sitting between them. This CDR3 spans 14 amino acids. CDR3 region: CASSLLAGYTEAFF. The CDR3 DNA reads TGTGCCAGCAGCTTACTAGCGGGTTACACTGAAGCTTTCTTT.

The chain uses TRBV3-1 (or the pseudogene TRBV3-2) and TRBJ2-7, with 9 nucleotides matching TRBD1. V was pared by 10 bases and J by 4 bases, with 5 bases of the junction left unmatched. The CDR3 is 12 amino acids. CDR1 is LGHDT, CDR2 YNNKEL, per germline (reference sequence). The CDR3 nucleotides read TGTGCCAAACAGGGGGCGCGGTACGAGCAGTACTTC. This gives the protein CAKQGARYEQYF.

This clone has ten or more counts. This chain connects TRBV7-2 to TRBJ2-7, with 14 bases fitting TRBD2. Germline V CDR1 and CDR2: SGHTA, FQGNSA. The J segment lost 4 bases and the V segment lost 6 bases, leaving 11 bases of the junction unmatched. This CDR3 has 17 amino acids. CDR3 nucleotide sequence: TGTGCCAGCAGTTCGGACGGGACTAGCGGGAGTTGGTACGAGCAGTACTTC. This sequence encodes CASSSDGTSGSWYEQYF. Drawing the rest from reference TRBV7-2 and TRBJ2-7, the complete variable domain is GAGVSQSPSNKVTEKGKDVELRCDPISGHTALYWYRQSLGQGLEFLIYFQGNSAPDKSGLPSDRFSAERTGGSVSTLTIQRTQQEDSAVYLCASSSDGTSGSWYEQYFGPGTRLTVT.

This chain connects TRBV19 to TRBJ2-7; the match to TRBD2 covers 8 bases. Germline trimming cut 6 bases from V and 1 base from J; bases unmatched to any gene: 8. The CDR3 is 15 amino acids. Germline V gene lookup returns CDR1 LNHDA and CDR2 SQIVND (reference sequence). The CDR3 DNA reads as TGTGCCAGTAGATTAATAGCGGGGTCTTCCTACGAGCAGTACTTC. This gives the protein CASRLIAGSSYEQYF.

In its sample, this clone was seen a few times. Other DNA sequences of this sample code for an identical CDR3. The chain couples TRBV30 to TRBJ1-2, with TRBD1 as a possible D gene (6 bases). V was shortened by 0 bases and J by 6 bases, with 11 bases between the two germline ends. The CDR3 totals 13 residues. Germline CDR1 GTSNPN, CDR2 SVGIG (reference sequence). CDR3 coding DNA: TGTGCCTGGAGTGTTGGCAGGGGAAATGGCTACACCTTC. Its translation: CAWSVGRGNGYTF.

The chain carries TRBV3-1 (or the pseudogene TRBV3-2) and TRBJ2-2; the match to TRBD1 covers 9 bases. From germline, CDR1 is LGHDT and CDR2 YNNKEL (reference sequence). The J segment lost 1 base and the V segment lost 5 bases, leaving 8 bases of the junction unmatched. The CDR3 covers 17 residues. The CDR3 loop is CASSYGGTGRNTGELFF. DNA for the CDR3: TGTGCCAGCAGCTACGGGGGGACAGGGAGGAACACCGGGGAGCTGTTTTTT.

The rearrangement joins TRBV30 to TRBJ2-7; a weak D match, TRBD1 (5 bases). V was cut by 5 bases and J by 9 bases, with 17 bases left in between. The germline V gene encodes CDR1 GTSNPN and CDR2 SVGIG (reference sequence). CDR3 length: 12 residues. CDR3 coding DNA: TGTGCCTGGCGGGCCTCAGGGTATGGGCAGTACTTC. This codes for CAWRASGYGQYF.

This clone appeared once. This sequence joins TRBV7-9 and TRBJ1-1; 11 bases align to TRBD1. The CDR3 runs 15 residues. V gave up 0 bases and J gave up 9 bases; unmatched junction bases: 6. In germline, CDR1 is SEHNR, CDR2 FQNEAQ (reference sequence). DNA of the CDR3: TGTGCCAGCAGCTTAGCGGGACAGGGGGGTGTAAAAGCTTTCTTT. It codes for CASSLAGQGGVKAFF.

This clone was seen just once. The genes are TRBV15 and TRBJ2-7, with a tentative D call TRBD2 (7 bases). The CDR3 extends over 14 amino acids. The V and J ends lost 5 bases and 5 bases respectively, with 16 bases between them. Germline V gene sequence: CDR1 LNHNV, CDR2 YYDKDF (reference sequence). CDR3 region: CATSDLRGGDEQYF. CDR3 nucleotide sequence: TGTGCCACCAGCGACCTAAGGGGGGGGGACGAGCAGTACTTC. Looking up the rest from reference TRBV15 and TRBJ2-7 gives the full variable domain: DAMVIQNPRYQVTQFGKPVTLSCSQTLNHNVMYWYQQKSSQAPKLLFHYYDKDFNNEADTPDNFQSRRPNTSFCFLDIRSPGLGDTAMYLCATSDLRGGDEQYFGPGTRLTVT.

This clone was detected only a few times. The chain combines TRBV5-1 with TRBJ1-4; 7 nucleotides agree with TRBD1. The V segment lost 0 bases and the J segment 4 bases; nucleotides outside the gene matches: 3. The CDR3 has 15 residues. Germline V gives CDR1 SGHRS, CDR2 YFSETQ. The DNA for the CDR3 is TGCGCCAGCAGCTTGGGACAGGGTGATAATGAAAAACTGTTTTTT. Translated, it gives CASSLGQGDNEKLFF.

CDR3 DNA sequence: TGTGCCAGCAGCTTAGCAGGGGCCAGGACTGAAGCTTTCTTT. Protein product: CASSLAGARTEAFF. The rearrangement links TRBV7-9 to TRBJ1-1; D possibly corresponds to TRBD1 (5 bases). This CDR3 has 14 residues. Trimming stripped 0 bases from V and 5 bases from J, with 10 bases between. CDR1 and CDR2 (germline): SEHNR, FQNEAQ (reference sequence).

This sequence joins TRBV28 and TRBJ1-1; D may be TRBD1 (5 bases). Germline V CDR1 and CDR2: MDHEN, SYDVKM. V dropped 5 bases and J dropped 1 base, with 11 bases sitting between them. The CDR3 sequence is 14 residues long. This chain's CDR3 is CASSLLGGNTEAFF. The CDR3 nucleotides read TGTGCCAGCAGTCTACTGGGGGGGAACACTGAAGCTTTCTTT.

This clone was recorded only once. This rearrangement joins TRBV5-1 to TRBJ2-7; 7 nucleotides align to TRBD1. V gave up 0 bases and J gave up 0 bases; unmatched junction bases: 3. This CDR3 has 15 amino acids. CDR1 and CDR2 (germline): SGHRS, YFSETQ. The CDR3 protein is CASSLEGQYSYEQYF. DNA of the CDR3: TGCGCCAGCAGCTTGGAGGGACAGTACTCCTACGAGCAGTACTTC.

The V call is TRBV24-1, the J call TRBJ2-3, with D perhaps matching TRBD2 (5 bases). The CDR3 has 17 amino acids. Per germline, CDR1 KGHDR and CDR2 SFDVKD. The germline V and J ends were trimmed by 2 bases and 2 bases, with 16 bases remaining between them. CDR3 sequence (DNA): TGTGCCACCAGTGATTATGGGCTACGAGGGAACACAGATACGCAGTATTTT. The encoded protein is CATSDYGLRGNTDTQYF.

Only one count was recorded for this clone. This sequence joins TRBV29-1 and TRBJ1-2; D possibly corresponds to TRBD1 (6 bases). The germline V gene encodes CDR1 SQVTM and CDR2 ANQGSEA. Trimming shortened V by 5 bases and J by 6 bases, and 10 bases separated the two germline ends. This CDR3 has 11 residues. CDR3 DNA sequence: TGCAGCGTTAGACCAGGGGATGGCTACACCTTC. Amino acid sequence: CSVRPGDGYTF.

This clone occurred once. The V gene is TRBV24-1, the J gene TRBJ2-3; possible D gene TRBD1, 5 bases. The V end lost 10 bases, the J end lost 1 base, and 11 bases lay between the germline ends. Germline CDR1 KGHDR, CDR2 SFDVKD. The CDR3 contains 13 residues. The CDR3 loop reads CATQGWGTDTQYF. CDR3 DNA sequence: TGTGCCACTCAGGGTTGGGGCACAGATACGCAGTATTTT.

This chain links TRBV12-5 with TRBJ1-2; unclear D gene. V was clipped by 2 bases and J by 10 bases, with 14 bases between them. The length of the CDR3 is 13 residues. CDR1 is LGHNT, CDR2 FRNRAP, per germline. As DNA, the CDR3 is TGTGCTAGTGGTTTGCCTGGCCTCTTCGACTACACCTTC. It translates to CASGLPGLFDYTF.

This chain connects TRBV5-1 to TRBJ2-1; TRBD1 agrees at 9 bases. V shed 4 bases and J 6 bases; nucleotides not matched to a gene: 11. Germline-derived CDR1 and CDR2 are SGHRS and YFSETQ. This CDR3 contains 16 residues. The CDR3 nucleotides are TGCGCCAGCAGCCCGAGTCGGGGACAGGGAGGCAATGAGCAGTTCTTC. Protein product: CASSPSRGQGGNEQFF.

V and J are TRBV6-1 and TRBJ1-5; 9 bases line up with TRBD1. V gave up 4 bases and J gave up 5 bases; unmatched junction bases: 6. Germline assignment: CDR1 MNHNS and CDR2 SASEGT. This CDR3 has 15 amino acids. CDR3 nucleotides: TGTGCCAGCAGTGCCGGCGGGACAGGGTATCAGCCCCAGCATTTT. It translates to CASSAGGTGYQPQHF.

The rearrangement joins TRBV6-4 to TRBJ1-1; weak D call: TRBD1 (5 bases). Trimming stripped 4 bases from V and 8 bases from J, with 8 bases between. This CDR3 contains 11 residues. The germline V gene has CDR1 MRHNA and CDR2 SNTAGT. This CDR3 reads CASSGAGEAFF. In DNA form, the CDR3 reads TGTGCCAGCAGTGGTGCAGGGGAAGCTTTCTTT.

CDR3 protein: CASSSQLTGLGAYGYTF. DNA of the CDR3: TGTGCCAGCAGCTCGCAGTTGACAGGGTTGGGGGCCTATGGCTACACCTTC. V gene TRBV5-6 combines with J gene TRBJ1-2; 7 bases are a match to TRBD1. The germline gives CDR1 SGHDT, CDR2 YYEEEE. This CDR3 is 17 amino acids long. With V trimmed by 3 bases and J by 4 bases, 15 bases remained unmatched. The full variable domain, in which reference TRBV5-6 and TRBJ1-2 provide the parts outside the CDR3, is DAGVTQSPTHLIKTRGQQVTLRCSPKSGHDTVSWYQQALGQGPQFIFQYYEEEERQRGNFPDRFSGHQFPNYSSELNVNALLLGDSALYLCASSSQLTGLGAYGYTFGSGTRLTVV.